This T cell receptor (beta chain) was retrieved from a study of glioma-infiltrating T cells. Germline CDR1 is GTSNPN and CDR2 is SVGIG (reference sequence). The CDR3 contains 13 residues. Findings of the study overall: Gliomas, especially low-grade, showed above-expected tissue-blood divergence; non-neoplastic patients showed below. Only very few CDR3 sequences appeared in both tissue and blood.

The iRepertoire nested amplicon-rescue multiplex PCR amplified TCR alpha and beta CDR3s from RNA. Input was roughly 85-450 ng of tissue mRNA or PBMC total RNA. Using its own MiXCR run on the multiplex PCR reads, TCRdb lists one record per CDR3 protein. The table records approximately 12,000 distinct CDR3 sequences, more than 20% of them present only once. A single count supports this clonotype. Its antigen is undetermined. Sequence at one end of the junction differs from germline and may be a read error. What was sequenced was glioma tissue, nonneoplastic brain tissue, or PBMCs (not recorded which). The receptor was isolated from a human donor with low-grade glioma or glioblastoma, undergoing nonglioma brain surgery, or in good health (not recorded which). The V and J genes are TRBV30 and TRBJ2-1; a possible D gene is TRBD1 (5 bases). The CDR3 DNA is TGTGCCTGGAGCACCCTCGGCAGGGATGAGCAGTTTTTC. Amino acids: CAWSTLGRDEQFF.